The 20 T cell receptor beta chains below were found in one sample sequenced in a study of control samples from healthy donors and cancer patients. This table comes from immunoSEQ multiplex PCR, and its TCRdb copy is limited to in-frame clones, with some not included. Counted here are tens of thousands of clones, 75% to 95% occurring once; the ten biggest clones make up roughly 23%. The source material was PBMCs. The origin of the receptors is a woman aged 40 to 50 with head and neck cancer.

The chain links TRBV4-1 to TRBJ1-3, with D possibly being TRBD1 (5 bases). V lost 9 bases, J lost 3 bases, and 12 bases lay in between. Germline V CDR1 and CDR2: MGHRA, YSYEKL. CDR3 length: 13 residues. CDR3 nucleotide sequence: TGCGCCAGTGCCGGGACGAGTGGAAACACCATATATTTT. Translation: CASAGTSGNTIYF.

The CDR3 here is CASTRDNTGELFF. DNA for the CDR3: TGCGCCAGCACCCGCGATAACACCGGGGAGCTGTTTTTT. The chain couples TRBV10-1 to TRBJ2-2; D is unclear. CDR1 and CDR2 (germline): WNHNN, SYGVQD (reference sequence). The CDR3 totals 13 residues. Trimming cost V 7 bases and J 2 bases, with 8 bases left between them.

The sample holds one count of this clone. This sequence joins TRBV6-5 and TRBJ1-3; D ambiguous. Germline V gene lookup returns CDR1 MNHEY and CDR2 SVGAGI. The length of the CDR3 is 14 residues. The V and J ends lost 3 bases and 3 bases respectively, with 9 bases between them. CDR3 residues: CASSYVASGNTIYF. The CDR3 DNA follows: TGTGCCAGCAGTTATGTGGCGAGTGGAAACACCATATATTTT.

The V and J genes are TRBV7-2 and TRBJ2-5; tentative D call: TRBD2 (5 bases). The CDR3 runs to 11 residues. V lost 5 bases to trimming and J lost 13 bases, with 14 bases between them. CDR1 is SGHTA and CDR2 is FQGNSA in the germline V gene. CDR3 coding DNA: TGTGCCAGCAGCCCATCCGGGGTTGCGTACTTC. Translation gives CASSPSGVAYF. The variable domain in full, completed from reference TRBV7-2 and TRBJ2-5, reads GAGVSQSPSNKVTEKGKDVELRCDPISGHTALYWYRQSLGQGLEFLIYFQGNSAPDKSGLPSDRFSAERTGGSVSTLTIQRTQQEDSAVYLCASSPSGVAYFGPGTRLLVL.

The chain combines TRBV4-2 with TRBJ2-5, with TRBD1 matching 7 bases. This CDR3 has 14 amino acids. The V gene's germline CDR1 is LGHNA and CDR2 YNFKEQ. Losses at the gene ends were 0 bases for V and 4 bases for J; bases not matched to a gene: 2. Here the CDR3 DNA reads TGTGCCAGCAGCCAAGAGGCAGGGGGAGAGACCCAGTACTTC. It yields the protein CASSQEAGGETQYF.

The V gene is TRBV9, the J gene TRBJ2-7, with D perhaps given as TRBD1 or TRBD2 (5 bases each). Germline CDR1 SGDLS, CDR2 YYNGEE. V was cut by 3 bases and J by 3 bases, with 13 bases left in between. The CDR3 has 14 amino acids. The CDR3 DNA is TGTGCCAGCAGCGCTGGGACGGGTAACTACGAGCAGTACTTC. Residues: CASSAGTGNYEQYF.

This chain links TRBV7-2 with TRBJ1-5; D gene uncertain. V was cut by 4 bases and J by 3 bases, with 13 bases left in between. The germline V gene has CDR1 SGHTA and CDR2 FQGNSA. The CDR3 consists of 15 residues. CDR3 sequence reads: CASSWTGGYNQPQHF. The CDR3 DNA reads TGTGCCAGCAGCTGGACGGGCGGATACAATCAGCCCCAGCATTTT.

Remarks on this clone: The same CDR3 arises from other DNA sequences in this sample as well. The rearrangement uses TRBV29-1 and TRBJ2-1; D ambiguous. The ends were cut back, 5 bases at V and 8 bases at J, with 7 bases in the middle. Germline-derived CDR1 and CDR2 are SQVTM and ANQGSEA. The CDR3 loop spans 10 amino acids. In DNA, the CDR3 is TGCAGCGTTTTGAGTGATGAGCAGTTCTTC. Translating it yields CSVLSDEQFF.

J is TRBJ2-2 and V is TRBV12-3 or TRBV12-4; no clear D. V was pared by 2 bases and J by 5 bases, with 6 bases between. The CDR3 is 13 residues long. The DNA for the CDR3 is TGTGCCAGCAGTTTAACGGTGACCGGGGAGCTGTTTTTT. Translation gives CASSLTVTGELFF.

The DNA for the CDR3 is TGCGCCAGCAGCTTGGGAACAGGGGGCAATTTGGCTGAAGCTTTCTTT. Encoded protein: CASSLGTGGNLAEAFF. The chain carries TRBV5-1 and TRBJ1-1, with 9 bases fitting TRBD1. The CDR3 consists of 16 residues. The germline gives CDR1 SGHRS, CDR2 YFSETQ. Trimming took 0 bases from V and 6 from J; bases not matched to a gene: 9.

The rearrangement joins TRBV7-8 to TRBJ1-2; 9 positions agree with TRBD1. The junction had 5 bases not matched to a gene; V was cut back by 1 base and J by 8 bases. The CDR3 is 14 residues long. Germline values: CDR1 SGHVS, CDR2 FQNEAQ. CDR3 residues: CASSLGTGVGGYTF. CDR3 coding DNA: TGTGCCAGCAGCTTAGGGACAGGGGTTGGGGGCTACACCTTC.

The chain combines TRBV15 with TRBJ1-2; 8 nucleotides match TRBD1. CDR1 is LNHNV, CDR2 YYDKDF, per germline (reference sequence). Unmatched junction bases numbered 9, after V lost 5 bases and J lost 4 bases. The CDR3 totals 15 residues. This CDR3 reads CATSAEQGGAYGYTF. The CDR3 coding sequence is TGTGCCACCAGCGCGGAACAGGGGGGGGCCTATGGCTACACCTTC.

This rearrangement joins TRBV12-3 or TRBV12-4 to TRBJ2-3; no reliable D call. The CDR3 loop spans 13 amino acids. Trimming left V 8 bases short and J 4 bases short, with 13 bases between. The CDR3 region has the DNA TGTGCCAGCCTGGGCACGTCAGCAGATACGCAGTATTTT. This sequence encodes CASLGTSADTQYF.

This chain uses TRBV25-1 with TRBJ1-2, with 7 bases that match TRBD1. V shed 3 bases and J 7 bases; nucleotides not matched to a gene: 14. The germline V gene encodes CDR1 MGHDK and CDR2 SYGVNS. The CDR3 has 16 residues. The CDR3 here is CASSEPNRGALGGYTF. The CDR3 region has the DNA TGTGCCAGCAGTGAGCCTAACAGGGGTGCCCTCGGTGGCTACACCTTC.

The rearrangement links TRBV15 to TRBJ2-7, with D unresolved. This CDR3 is built from 12 residues. Germline V gives CDR1 LNHNV, CDR2 YYDKDF (reference sequence). Deletions cut 5 bases from V and 5 bases from J, with 10 bases between. In DNA, the CDR3 is TGTGCCACCAGCGCCCGAATCAACGAGCAGTACTTC. The encoded protein is CATSARINEQYF.

The rearrangement joins TRBV7-2 to TRBJ2-7, with a tentative D call TRBD2 (5 bases). This CDR3 is built from 13 residues. Germline CDR1 is SGHTA and CDR2 is FQGNSA. Trimming left V 2 bases short and J 4 bases short, with 9 bases between. CDR3 region: CASSLNGLYEQYF. CDR3 nucleotides: TGTGCCAGCAGCTTAAATGGACTTTACGAGCAGTACTTC.

This clone appeared a single time. This chain connects TRBV7-8 to TRBJ1-1; D is uncertain. The CDR3 extends over 17 amino acids. Germline V gives CDR1 SGHVS, CDR2 FQNEAQ. Trimming left V 3 bases short and J 0 bases short, with 17 bases between. CDR3 bases: TGTGCCAGCAGCTTTACCCGTGGGAGGGTCATGAACACTGAAGCTTTCTTT. Its translation: CASSFTRGRVMNTEAFF.

This rearrangement joins TRBV14 to TRBJ1-2, with TRBD1 as a possible D gene (5 bases). CDR3 size: 14 residues. Germline V gene sequence: CDR1 SGHDN, CDR2 FVKESK. Trimming removed 4 bases at V and 5 bases at J, with 14 bases between. The CDR3 DNA reads as TGTGCCAGCAGCCCCCTTTCCGGGACTTATGGCTACACCTTC. Its translation is CASSPLSGTYGYTF.

V usage is TRBV27 and J usage is TRBJ1-2; TRBD1 agrees at 9 bases. J gave up 6 bases and V 3 bases, and 5 bases lay outside the gene matches. This CDR3 comprises 14 residues. CDR1 MNHEY and CDR2 SMNVEV come from the germline V gene (reference sequence). CDR3 coding DNA: TGTGCCAGCAGTTTCGCTGGGACAGGGAATGGCTACACCTTC. Translation gives CASSFAGTGNGYTF.

The chain has TRBV6-2 or TRBV6-3 and TRBJ2-1; TRBD2 agrees at 9 bases. The CDR3 is 14 residues long. Looked up from germline, CDR1 is MNHEY and CDR2 is SVGEGT. The trim removed 4 bases at V and 7 bases at J, leaving 5 bases unmatched. This CDR3 is CASSFQRGVNEQFF. The CDR3 DNA reads as TGTGCCAGCAGTTTCCAGCGGGGGGTAAATGAGCAGTTCTTC.